This T cell receptor beta chain was profiled in a study of cytomegalovirus exposure and HLA in healthy donors. In its sample, this clone was seen once. Its antigen is not known. The PCR was carried out with 60 Vbeta primers and 13 Jbeta primers. Sequencing was performed with immunoSEQ multiplex PCR; in TCRdb, only in-frame clones are kept and a portion is missing. The table lists fewer than 75,000 clones, over 70% of them singletons, with about an eighth in the top ten. Study results and limitations: Later analysis revealed greater clonal expansion in HLA-associated TCR beta chains than in equally common others.

Trimming stripped 3 bases from V and 2 bases from J, with 23 bases between. CDR3 size: 18 residues. CDR1 is SNHLY and CDR2 is FYNNEI in the germline V gene. V usage is TRBV2 and J usage is TRBJ2-7; possible D gene TRBD2, 5 bases. What was sequenced was PBMCs. This receptor was obtained from a man aged 65-85 years in good health and CMV-seronegative. DNA of the CDR3: TGTGCCAGCAGTGAGGAGGTTTTCGGCAGCCGATACACCTACGAGCAGTACTTC. This sequence encodes CASSEEVFGSRYTYEQYF.